These 2 T cell receptor beta chains originate from one sample sequenced in a study of beta chain features in type 1 diabetes. Study results and caveats: TCRB CDR3s from Type 1 diabetes patients were moderately but significantly shorter in all four CD4+ subsets.

The entirety of the isolated RNA underwent reverse transcription, so expressed TCRB transcripts were sequenced. Measured with immunoSEQ multiplex PCR; TCRdb has only the in-frame clones, and not every one. The sample holds 250,000 to 350,000 clones; about 15% are singletons and the top ten take about 0.014%. For these TCRs, the target antigens are not known. Sample: naive CD4+ T cells from blood. These receptor sequences come from a man between 18 and 35 years old with type 1 diabetes.

This clone was observed a few times. The chain couples TRBV28 to TRBJ2-1, with TRBD2 matching over 8 bases. J was trimmed by 6 bases and V by 4 bases; bases with no gene match: 8. Per the germline V gene, CDR1 is MDHEN and CDR2 is SYDVKM. The CDR3 is 15 residues long. The CDR3 DNA reads as TGTGCCAGCAGTTGGCTCAGCGGGGGAAGCAATGAGCAGTTCTTC. This sequence encodes CASSWLSGGSNEQFF.

V gene TRBV7-9 combines with J gene TRBJ1-6; D unresolved. Per the germline V gene, CDR1 is SEHNR and CDR2 is FQNEAQ (reference sequence). The CDR3 totals 15 residues. Between the trimmed V and J ends, which lost 2 bases and 9 bases, there was a span of 14 bases. The CDR3 sequence: CASSLYGEVGSPLHF. In nucleotides, the CDR3 is TGTGCCAGCAGCTTATATGGGGAGGTGGGTTCACCCCTCCACTTT.